The rows below give T cell receptor beta chains drawn from one sample of a study of T cells in Graves' hyperthyroidism and ophthalmopathy. MiXCR, run by TCRdb on the multiplex PCR reads, gives a single entry per CDR3 protein. This sample carries under 400,000 distinct CDR3 sequences, roughly 20% of them seen once, and the ten largest clones take less than 20%. The sample consisted of blood. The source of these receptors is a woman between 35 and 50 years old with Graves' ophthalmopathy. CDR3s include the opening cysteine and the closing phenylalanine or tryptophan. The D gene is left open where the match is weak. Not all rows give a size; the values are once, few, many and, for expanded clones, a class.

V	size	J	D	CDR3	DNA
TRBV20-1	many	TRBJ2-2	TRBD1	CSAGQGAGGELFF	TGCAGTGCCGGACAGGGGGCAGGCGGGGAGCTGTTTTTT
TRBV6-1	-	TRBJ1-1	-	CASSRQPRNTEAFF	TGTGCCAGCAGTAGACAGCCGAGGAACACTGAAGCTTTCTTT
TRBV4-3	-	TRBJ1-2	-	CASSQDWQTGSYGYTF	TGCGCCAGCAGCCAAGATTGGCAGACGGGTAGCTATGGCTACACCTTC
TRBV20-1	many	TRBJ2-7	-	CSARDRRVFSEQYF	TGCAGTGCTAGAGATCGGCGAGTGTTTAGTGAGCAGTACTTC
TRBV6-2/TRBV6-3	many	TRBJ2-5	-	CASSFVLQETQYF	TGTGCCAGCAGTTTCGTCTTACAAGAGACCCAGTACTTC
TRBV6-1	many	TRBJ2-7	TRBD1	CASSEFVSGTGGHEQYF	TGTGCCAGCAGTGAATTTGTCTCCGGGACAGGGGGCCACGAGCAGTACTTC
TRBV9	few	TRBJ2-5	-	CASSVDQRERETQYF	TGTGCCAGCAGCGTAGATCAGAGGGAGCGAGAGACCCAGTACTTC
TRBV12-3/TRBV12-4	many	TRBJ1-2	-	CATSDGTHGYTF	TGTGCCACCTCCGACGGGACTCATGGCTACACCTTC
TRBV30	-	TRBJ1-5	-	CAWSVTGNQPQHF	TGTGCCTGGAGTGTGACAGGCAATCAGCCCCAGCATTTT
TRBV7-8	many	TRBJ1-1	-	CATRGLGAGGYTEAFF	TGTGCCACCCGCGGACTGGGGGCGGGGGGATACACTGAAGCTTTCTTT
TRBV6-5	-	TRBJ2-2	TRBD2	CASSYSGGRMTGELFF	TGTGCCAGCAGTTACTCAGGCGGGAGAATGACCGGGGAGCTGTTTTTT